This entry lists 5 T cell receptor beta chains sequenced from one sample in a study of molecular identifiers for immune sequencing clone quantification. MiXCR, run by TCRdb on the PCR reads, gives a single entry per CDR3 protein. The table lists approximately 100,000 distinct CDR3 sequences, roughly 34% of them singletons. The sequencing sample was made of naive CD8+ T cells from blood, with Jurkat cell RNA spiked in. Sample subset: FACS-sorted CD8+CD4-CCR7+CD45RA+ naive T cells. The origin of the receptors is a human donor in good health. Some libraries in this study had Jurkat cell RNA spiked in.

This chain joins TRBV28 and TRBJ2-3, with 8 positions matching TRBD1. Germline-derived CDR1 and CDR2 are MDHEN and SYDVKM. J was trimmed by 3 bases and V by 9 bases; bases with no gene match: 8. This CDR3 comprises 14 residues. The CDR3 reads CASAGQGGTDTQYF. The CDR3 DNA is TGTGCCAGTGCAGGACAGGGTGGGACAGATACGCAGTATTTT.

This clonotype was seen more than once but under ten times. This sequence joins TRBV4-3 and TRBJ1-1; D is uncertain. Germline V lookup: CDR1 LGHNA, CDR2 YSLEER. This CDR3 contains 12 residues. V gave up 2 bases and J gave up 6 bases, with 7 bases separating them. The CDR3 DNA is TGCGCCAGCAGCCAATTGGGTTCTGAAGCTTTCTTT. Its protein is CASSQLGSEAFF.

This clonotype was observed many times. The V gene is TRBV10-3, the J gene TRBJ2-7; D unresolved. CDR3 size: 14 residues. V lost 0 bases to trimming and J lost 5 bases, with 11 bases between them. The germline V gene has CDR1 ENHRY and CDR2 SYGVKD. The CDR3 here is CAISESQVLDEQYF. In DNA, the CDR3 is TGTGCCATCAGTGAGTCGCAGGTGTTGGACGAGCAGTACTTC.

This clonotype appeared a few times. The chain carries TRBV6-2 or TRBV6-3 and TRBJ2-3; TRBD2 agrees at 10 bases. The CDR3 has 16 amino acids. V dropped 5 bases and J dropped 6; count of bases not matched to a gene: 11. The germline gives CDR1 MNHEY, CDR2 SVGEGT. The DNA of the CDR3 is TGTGCCAGCAGTAGAATCAGCGGGAGGGCATCCGATACGCAGTATTTT. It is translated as CASSRISGRASDTQYF.

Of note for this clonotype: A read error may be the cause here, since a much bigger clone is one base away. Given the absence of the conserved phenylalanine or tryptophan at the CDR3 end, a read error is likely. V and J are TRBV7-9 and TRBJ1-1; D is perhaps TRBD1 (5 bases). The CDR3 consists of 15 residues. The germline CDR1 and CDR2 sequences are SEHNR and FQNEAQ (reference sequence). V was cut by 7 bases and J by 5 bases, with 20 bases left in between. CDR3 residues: CASTPSGAAWTEAFL. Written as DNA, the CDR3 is TGTGCCAGCACCCCGAGCGGGGCAGCTTGGACTGAAGCTTTCTTA.